Listed below are T cell receptor beta chains from one sample, sequenced in a study of blood T cell repertoires in COVID-19. This table comes from immunoSEQ multiplex PCR, and its TCRdb copy is limited to in-frame clones, with some not included. Seen here are around 30,000 clones, 85% to 90% observed once, and the top ten hold roughly a tenth. Sequenced sample: peripheral blood. The receptors here all came from a man in his fifties or sixties with acute or convalescent COVID-19. CDR3s include the opening cysteine and the closing phenylalanine or tryptophan. The order of the fields is J gene, D gene, V gene, clone size, CDR3 protein, CDR3 DNA. A D gene is named only where the DNA matches it firmly. A row's size may be missing; if present it is once, few, many or a size class.

j_call: TRBJ1-5
d_call: TRBD1
v_call: TRBV19
clone_size: -
cdr3_aa: CASSTGQGQYSNQPQHF
cdr3_nt: TGTGCCAGTAGTACTGGACAGGGACAATATAGCAATCAGCCCCAGCATTTT

j_call: TRBJ2-5
d_call: TRBD1
v_call: TRBV6-5
clone_size: -
cdr3_aa: CASRQTGLRETQYF
cdr3_nt: TGTGCCAGCAGACAGACAGGGTTAAGAGAGACCCAGTACTTC

j_call: TRBJ2-1
d_call: -
v_call: TRBV1
clone_size: few
cdr3_aa: CTSSLAGTSGVHQLGEQFF
cdr3_nt: TGCACCAGCAGCCTAGCCGGGACTAGCGGGGTACACCAGCTCGGGGAGCAGTTCTTC

j_call: TRBJ2-7
d_call: -
v_call: TRBV11-2
clone_size: -
cdr3_aa: CASSFSGGHDYEQYF
cdr3_nt: TGTGCCAGCAGCTTTTCTGGCGGTCACGACTACGAGCAGTACTTC

j_call: TRBJ2-2
d_call: -
v_call: TRBV6-4
clone_size: -
cdr3_aa: CASSKGVIGGELFF
cdr3_nt: TGTGCCAGCAGTAAAGGGGTAATCGGCGGGGAGCTGTTTTTT

j_call: TRBJ1-6
d_call: TRBD1
v_call: TRBV15
clone_size: -
cdr3_aa: CATSRVTDRGNYNSPLHF
cdr3_nt: TGTGCCACCAGCAGAGTTACAGACAGGGGAAATTATAATTCACCCCTCCACTTT

j_call: TRBJ1-4
d_call: -
v_call: TRBV12-3/TRBV12-4
clone_size: -
cdr3_aa: CASRSPWAEKLFF
cdr3_nt: TGTGCCAGCAGATCTCCATGGGCTGAAAAACTGTTTTTT

j_call: TRBJ2-7
d_call: TRBD1
v_call: TRBV7-9
clone_size: -
cdr3_aa: CASSFLDRGGYEQYF
cdr3_nt: TGTGCCAGCAGCTTCCTTGACAGGGGAGGCTACGAGCAGTACTTC

j_call: TRBJ1-3
d_call: TRBD1
v_call: TRBV7-2
clone_size: -
cdr3_aa: CASSKQGFSGNTIYF
cdr3_nt: TGTGCCAGCAGTAAACAGGGGTTTTCTGGAAACACCATATATTTT

j_call: TRBJ1-1
d_call: TRBD1
v_call: TRBV19
clone_size: -
cdr3_aa: CASSRTGTLNTEAFF
cdr3_nt: TGTGCCAGTAGTAGGACAGGGACATTGAACACTGAAGCTTTCTTT

j_call: TRBJ2-7
d_call: TRBD2
v_call: TRBV7-9
clone_size: -
cdr3_aa: CASSSRGRLPDEQYF
cdr3_nt: TGTGCCAGCAGCTCGCGCGGGAGGCTCCCCGACGAGCAGTACTTC

j_call: TRBJ2-5
d_call: -
v_call: TRBV3-1/TRBV3-2
clone_size: -
cdr3_aa: CASSQELGGPVQGTQYF
cdr3_nt: TGTGCCAGCAGCCAAGAATTGGGGGGGCCGGTTCAGGGGACCCAGTACTTC

j_call: TRBJ2-1
d_call: -
v_call: TRBV19
clone_size: -
cdr3_aa: CASSIVKEGGSSYNEQFF
cdr3_nt: TGTGCCAGTAGTATAGTAAAGGAGGGGGGGAGCTCCTACAATGAGCAGTTCTTC

j_call: TRBJ2-2
d_call: TRBD2
v_call: TRBV6-5
clone_size: -
cdr3_aa: CASRTGTSPTGELFF
cdr3_nt: TGTGCCAGCAGAACCGGGACTAGTCCTACCGGGGAGCTGTTTTTT

j_call: TRBJ1-1
d_call: TRBD1
v_call: TRBV5-6
clone_size: once
cdr3_aa: CASSLSRGQNTEAFF
cdr3_nt: TGTGCCAGCAGCTTGTCCAGGGGGCAGAACACTGAAGCTTTCTTT

j_call: TRBJ1-5
d_call: -
v_call: TRBV7-2
clone_size: -
cdr3_aa: CASSLVSGVSNQPQHF
cdr3_nt: TGTGCCAGCAGCTTAGTATCAGGGGTGAGCAATCAGCCCCAGCATTTT

j_call: TRBJ1-1
d_call: -
v_call: TRBV29-1
clone_size: -
cdr3_aa: CSAVQLSTEAFF
cdr3_nt: TGCAGCGCCGTACAATTATCCACTGAAGCTTTCTTT

j_call: TRBJ2-7
d_call: TRBD2
v_call: TRBV3-1/TRBV3-2
clone_size: -
cdr3_aa: CASSPSGMSYEQYF
cdr3_nt: TGTGCCAGCAGCCCTAGCGGAATGTCCTACGAGCAGTACTTC

j_call: TRBJ2-1
d_call: -
v_call: TRBV18
clone_size: -
cdr3_aa: CASSSRQGGNEQFF
cdr3_nt: TGTGCCAGCTCATCACGACAGGGAGGTAATGAGCAGTTCTTC

j_call: TRBJ2-1
d_call: -
v_call: TRBV12-3/TRBV12-4
clone_size: -
cdr3_aa: CASSFYLNNEQFF
cdr3_nt: TGTGCCAGCAGTTTTTATCTTAACAATGAGCAGTTCTTC

j_call: TRBJ1-2
d_call: -
v_call: TRBV27
clone_size: -
cdr3_aa: CASSLTETGFKGGYTF
cdr3_nt: TGTGCCAGCAGTTTAACAGAAACAGGGTTTAAAGGAGGCTACACCTTC

j_call: TRBJ2-7
d_call: -
v_call: TRBV10-3
clone_size: -
cdr3_aa: CAINDGGEYEQYF
cdr3_nt: TGTGCCATCAACGACGGAGGAGAGTACGAGCAGTACTTC

j_call: TRBJ2-1
d_call: -
v_call: TRBV11-3
clone_size: -
cdr3_aa: CASSQGGELYNEQFF
cdr3_nt: TGTGCCAGCAGCCAAGGGGGGGAGCTCTACAATGAGCAGTTCTTC

j_call: TRBJ1-1
d_call: -
v_call: TRBV6-5
clone_size: -
cdr3_aa: CASSPRWGGKTEAFF
cdr3_nt: TGTGCCAGCAGTCCTCGTTGGGGGGGGAAAACTGAAGCTTTCTTT

j_call: TRBJ1-2
d_call: -
v_call: TRBV10-1
clone_size: -
cdr3_aa: CASSAQGLNGYTF
cdr3_nt: TGCGCCAGCAGTGCCCAGGGGCTGAATGGCTACACCTTC

j_call: TRBJ1-1
d_call: -
v_call: TRBV10-1
clone_size: few
cdr3_aa: CASSVGLGEAFF
cdr3_nt: TGCGCCAGCAGTGTGGGGCTGGGTGAAGCTTTCTTT

j_call: TRBJ2-5
d_call: TRBD2
v_call: TRBV9
clone_size: once
cdr3_aa: CASSPWVAGHQETQYF
cdr3_nt: TGTGCCAGCAGCCCCTGGGTAGCGGGGCACCAAGAGACCCAGTACTTC

j_call: TRBJ2-1
d_call: TRBD2
v_call: TRBV5-1
clone_size: -
cdr3_aa: CASSLASGTYNEQFF
cdr3_nt: TGCGCCAGCAGCTTGGCTAGCGGGACCTACAATGAGCAGTTCTTC

j_call: TRBJ1-2
d_call: TRBD1
v_call: TRBV6-2/TRBV6-3
clone_size: -
cdr3_aa: CASSYSLGTARQLNYGYTF
cdr3_nt: TGTGCCAGCAGTTACTCTCTCGGGACAGCGAGACAACTCAACTATGGCTACACCTTC

j_call: TRBJ1-4
d_call: -
v_call: TRBV7-2
clone_size: -
cdr3_aa: CASSSAGAGSKEKLFF
cdr3_nt: TGTGCCAGCAGCTCCGCGGGGGCAGGGTCGAAGGAAAAACTGTTTTTT

j_call: TRBJ2-7
d_call: TRBD2
v_call: TRBV9
clone_size: -
cdr3_aa: CASSPRLAGGYEQYF
cdr3_nt: TGTGCCAGCAGCCCGAGACTAGCGGGAGGGTACGAGCAGTACTTC

j_call: TRBJ2-1
d_call: TRBD2
v_call: TRBV4-2
clone_size: -
cdr3_aa: CASSQVLGGGAEYNEQFF
cdr3_nt: TGTGCCAGCAGCCAAGTCCTTGGCGGGGGGGCAGAATACAATGAGCAGTTCTTC

j_call: TRBJ1-6
d_call: -
v_call: TRBV5-1
clone_size: -
cdr3_aa: CASSFLTLGDNSPLHF
cdr3_nt: TGCGCCAGCAGCTTTCTAACCCTGGGAGATAATTCACCCCTCCACTTT

j_call: TRBJ2-5
d_call: TRBD2
v_call: TRBV7-9
clone_size: -
cdr3_aa: CASSSSGGRKQETQYF
cdr3_nt: TGTGCCAGCAGCTCTAGCGGGGGCCGGAAACAAGAGACCCAGTACTTC

j_call: TRBJ1-5
d_call: -
v_call: TRBV19
clone_size: -
cdr3_aa: CASNPTGSNQPQHF
cdr3_nt: TGTGCCAGTAACCCGACAGGTAGCAATCAGCCCCAGCATTTT

j_call: TRBJ1-1
d_call: -
v_call: TRBV7-2
clone_size: -
cdr3_aa: CASSLDSRKDEAFF
cdr3_nt: TGTGCCAGCAGCTTAGATTCCAGAAAAGATGAAGCTTTCTTT

j_call: TRBJ1-5
d_call: -
v_call: TRBV19
clone_size: -
cdr3_aa: CASSIEGGGQPQHF
cdr3_nt: TGTGCCAGTAGTATTGAGGGTGGCGGTCAGCCCCAGCATTTT

j_call: TRBJ1-6
d_call: -
v_call: TRBV3-1/TRBV3-2
clone_size: once
cdr3_aa: CASSQDHTGNSPLHF
cdr3_nt: TGTGCCAGCAGCCAAGATCATACAGGGAATTCACCCCTCCACTTT

j_call: TRBJ2-6
d_call: TRBD1
v_call: TRBV27
clone_size: -
cdr3_aa: CASSSVGTGVLYGANVLTF
cdr3_nt: TGTGCCAGCAGTTCTGTCGGGACAGGGGTCCTATATGGGGCCAACGTCCTGACTTTC

j_call: TRBJ2-7
d_call: -
v_call: TRBV5-1
clone_size: -
cdr3_aa: CASSSRGSYEQYF
cdr3_nt: TGCGCCAGCAGCTCGAGAGGGTCCTACGAGCAGTACTTC

j_call: TRBJ1-5
d_call: -
v_call: TRBV27
clone_size: -
cdr3_aa: CASSLFSGDQPQHF
cdr3_nt: TGTGCCAGCAGTTTATTTTCGGGGGATCAGCCCCAGCATTTT

j_call: TRBJ2-1
d_call: -
v_call: TRBV6-5
clone_size: -
cdr3_aa: CASRTPPPGEQFF
cdr3_nt: TGTGCCAGCAGAACCCCACCCCCGGGGGAGCAGTTCTTC

j_call: TRBJ2-3
d_call: -
v_call: TRBV24-1
clone_size: -
cdr3_aa: CATSTGFADTQYF
cdr3_nt: TGTGCCACCTCTACGGGGTTCGCAGATACGCAGTATTTT

j_call: TRBJ1-5
d_call: TRBD1
v_call: TRBV18
clone_size: once
cdr3_aa: CASSLDRDQPQHF
cdr3_nt: TGTGCCAGCTCACTGGACAGGGATCAGCCCCAGCATTTT

j_call: TRBJ1-2
d_call: TRBD1
v_call: TRBV3-1/TRBV3-2
clone_size: -
cdr3_aa: CASSQSDRTNYGYTF
cdr3_nt: TGTGCCAGCAGCCAATCGGACAGGACTAACTATGGCTACACCTTC

j_call: TRBJ2-1
d_call: -
v_call: TRBV28
clone_size: -
cdr3_aa: CASSLAGSGNNEQFF
cdr3_nt: TGTGCCAGCAGTTTAGCAGGCAGCGGCAACAATGAGCAGTTCTTC

j_call: TRBJ2-3
d_call: TRBD2
v_call: TRBV20-1
clone_size: -
cdr3_aa: CSASLAGSTDTQYF
cdr3_nt: TGCAGTGCTAGTTTAGCGGGAAGCACAGATACGCAGTATTTT

j_call: TRBJ2-2
d_call: TRBD2
v_call: TRBV7-3
clone_size: once
cdr3_aa: CASSPTGSGSTGELFF
cdr3_nt: TGTGCCAGCAGCCCTACCGGTAGCGGGTCTACCGGGGAGCTGTTTTTT

j_call: TRBJ1-1
d_call: TRBD1
v_call: TRBV10-1
clone_size: -
cdr3_aa: CASLGQANTEAFF
cdr3_nt: TGCGCCAGCCTTGGACAGGCGAACACTGAAGCTTTCTTT

j_call: TRBJ2-1
d_call: TRBD2
v_call: TRBV9
clone_size: -
cdr3_aa: CASSGTSGARNEQFF
cdr3_nt: TGTGCCAGCAGCGGGACTAGCGGGGCGAGAAATGAGCAGTTCTTC

j_call: TRBJ1-2
d_call: -
v_call: TRBV5-6
clone_size: -
cdr3_aa: CASRTGSLRFYGYTF
cdr3_nt: TGTGCCAGCAGAACCGGGAGTCTGCGATTCTATGGCTACACCTTC

j_call: TRBJ1-4
d_call: TRBD1
v_call: TRBV28
clone_size: -
cdr3_aa: CASSYTGTGINEKLFF
cdr3_nt: TGTGCCAGCAGTTACACAGGGACAGGGATTAATGAAAAACTGTTTTTT

j_call: TRBJ1-3
d_call: -
v_call: TRBV5-5
clone_size: -
cdr3_aa: CASSLVDRSSGNTIYF
cdr3_nt: TGTGCCAGCAGCTTGGTAGACAGGAGCTCTGGAAACACCATATATTTT

j_call: TRBJ1-2
d_call: -
v_call: TRBV24-1
clone_size: -
cdr3_aa: CATSDHTGLDYGYTF
cdr3_nt: TGTGCCACCAGTGATCATACAGGCCTCGACTATGGCTACACCTTC

j_call: TRBJ2-5
d_call: -
v_call: TRBV1
clone_size: -
cdr3_aa: CTSSPPDPGQPQETQYF
cdr3_nt: TGCACCAGCAGCCCACCGGATCCGGGACAGCCACAAGAGACCCAGTACTTC